This TCR beta chain came from a study of blood T cell repertoires in COVID-19. V shed 6 bases and J shed 1 base, with 15 bases lying between them. The germline V gene has CDR1 MGHRA and CDR2 YSYEKL. CDR3 length: 15 residues. Only in-frame clones appear in the TCRdb table, and some are missing; sequencing was by immunoSEQ multiplex PCR. The sample yields roughly 100,000 clones, around 86% seen once. This sequence joins TRBV4-1 and TRBJ2-5; a weak D match, TRBD2 (6 bases). Input material: peripheral blood. This sequence originates from a man aged 50-60 years with acute or convalescent COVID-19. CDR3 DNA sequence: TGCGCCAGCAGGCAGAGACTAGGACTCCAAGAGACCCAGTACTTC. It translates to CASRQRLGLQETQYF.